The source of this TCR beta chain is a study of shared clonotypes between healthy human individuals. Terminally differentiated effector memory CD45RA+ cells were excluded by CCR7 positive selection of CD45RO-negative cells. The table lists this clone with a count of one. V was cut by 4 bases and J by 2 bases, with 15 bases left in between. The V gene's germline CDR1 is LNHNV and CDR2 YYDKDF (reference sequence). The CDR3 contains 15 residues. TCRdb's copy holds only in-frame clones and misses some; the assay was immunoSEQ multiplex PCR. The sample has millions of clones, around 96% seen once. Sample: naive CD8+ T cells sorted from blood. This sequence was found in a man aged 18 to 29 in good health. The chain links TRBV15 to TRBJ2-7; D is possibly TRBD1 (5 bases). The CDR3 sequence: CATSIGRTSAYEQYF. The CDR3 bases are TGTGCCACCAGCATAGGAAGGACATCAGCCTACGAGCAGTACTTC.